Each of the 11 T cell receptor delta chains below was sequenced from the same sample in a study of γδ T cells in repeated Plasmodium falciparum infection. Flow sorting of PBMC yielded separate Vgamma9/Vdelta2+ and Vdelta2-negative gammadelta T cell populations for bulk repertoire analysis. With CATT, TCRdb re-called clones from the multiplex PCR reads. This sample has 90,000 or so delta-chain clones, with approximately 0.96% found just once. What was sequenced was gamma-delta T cells from blood. The receptors were gathered from a pool of human donors (malaria-infected and uninfected, not separated).

This clone was seen more than once but under ten times. The protein TCRdb lists belongs to a much larger clone and differs from this DNA's translation at residue 9, which points to a read error; the protein shown is made from the DNA. The rearrangement uses TRDV2 and TRDJ1; 10 bases agree with TRDD3. Here the J gene was assigned by germline matching of the DNA, as TCRdb has none. CDR3 size: 19 residues. Trimming cost V 3 bases and J 0 bases; bases outside gene matches: 15. Per the germline V gene, CDR1 is GEAIGNYY and CDR2 is EKD. The CDR3 sequence: CACDRGIRDWGMDTDKLIF. CDR3 DNA sequence: TGTGCCTGTGACCGGGGGATAAGGGACTGGGGGATGGACACCGATAAACTCATCTTT.

This clone was picked up a small number of times. TCRdb pairs this DNA with a much larger clone's protein that differs at residue 4, likely a read error; the protein shown was translated from the DNA. This chain uses TRDV2 with TRDJ1; 8 nucleotides agree with TRDD3. No J gene is reported in TCRdb; it was inferred here by comparing the DNA with germline. Germline-derived CDR1 and CDR2 are GEAIGNYY and EKD. This CDR3 has 19 amino acids. The CDR3 DNA follows: TGTGCCTGTGGCACCCATGTGGTGGGGGATCCCCCGTACACCGATAAACTCATCTTT. It encodes CACGTHVVGDPPYTDKLIF.

In its sample, this clone was seen a few times. The mismatch at residue 9 between this DNA's translation and the TCRdb protein of a much larger clone likely reflects a read error; the protein shown is translated from the DNA. The chain uses TRDV2 and TRDJ1, with a weak D call TRDD3 (6 bases). TCRdb supplies no J gene; here it was assigned by aligning the nucleotide sequence to germline. V lost 0 bases and J lost 0, with 34 bases in between. This CDR3 spans 23 amino acids. The germline CDR1 and CDR2 sequences are GEAIGNYY and EKD. CDR3 in DNA: TGTGCCTGTGACACCGTTAGTTCCCACGGGGAATATACTGGGACCACAAACACCGATAAACTCATCTTT. It is translated as CACDTVSSHGEYTGTTNTDKLIF.

This clone has just a few counts. The protein given by TCRdb reflects a much larger clone and differs at residue 3 from this DNA's translation, likely from a read error; the protein shown is the DNA's translation. This chain connects TRDV1 to TRDJ2; 11 bases line up with TRDD3. In germline, CDR1 is TSWWSYY, CDR2 QGS. The CDR3 length is 26 residues. The DNA for the CDR3 is TGTGCTCGTGGGAACCCCGACTCGGATCATCGATGGGGGATACGCGATATAAAAGCTTTGACAGCACAACTCTTCTTT. Its translation is CARGNPDSDHRWGIRDIKALTAQLFF.

This clone came up a few times. A far larger clone is off by one base, so a read error is likely. In the same sample, other DNA sequences code for this CDR3. The rearrangement uses TRDV2 and TRDJ4; maybe TRDD3 (5 bases). The CDR3 consists of 9 residues. Germline lookup yields CDR1 GEAIGNYY and CDR2 EKD. DNA of the CDR3: TGTGCTTTCCACGGGGGTATTATCTTT. Protein product: CAFHGGIIF.

As regards this clone: This DNA's translation and the protein TCRdb lists, from a much larger clone, do not match at residue 12, likely due to a read error; the protein shown is translated from the DNA. The J gene is uncalled and the V gene is TRDV2; the D call in the table, TRDD3, was not verified against the DNA. The germline V gene encodes CDR1 GEAIGNYY and CDR2 EKD. The CDR3 loop spans 14 amino acids. The CDR3 reads CACDTRDTADKFIF. The CDR3 DNA reads as TGTGCCTGTGACACGAGGGATACGGCCGATAAATTCATCTTT.

As regards this clone: TCRdb records a much larger clone's protein for this DNA, with a difference at residue 9 that likely arises from a read error; the protein given is the translation of the DNA. The gene calls are TRDV2 and TRDJ2; 8 positions agree with TRDD3. Here the J gene was assigned by germline matching of the DNA, as TCRdb has none. From germline, CDR1 is GEAIGNYY and CDR2 EKD. The length of the CDR3 is 15 residues. Trimming at V came to 1 base and at J to 4 bases, leaving 4 bases not matched to a gene. CDR3 bases: TGTGCCTGTGACACTTTGGGGGATTCGACAGCACAACTCTTCTTT. As protein: CACDTLGDSTAQLFF.

A remark on this clone: The TCRdb protein, from a much larger clone, departs from this DNA's translation at residue 9, likely by read error; the protein shown derives from the DNA. The chain has TRDV1 and TRDJ1; 8 bases line up with TRDD3. The CDR3 extends over 19 amino acids. Germline CDR1 TSWWSYY, CDR2 QGS. J lost 7 bases, V lost 1 base, and 20 bases had no gene match. This chain's CDR3 is CALGERSISLRSGGFKLIF. As DNA, the CDR3 is TGTGCTCTTGGGGAACGTAGTATATCCCTACGCAGTGGGGGATTTAAACTCATCTTT.

The sample holds many counts of this clone. A far larger clone is one base from this, pointing to a likely read error. This same CDR3 is encoded by further DNA sequences in the sample. The chain joins TRDV2 to TRDJ1, with 8 positions matching TRDD3. Here the J gene came from matching the DNA to germline, since TCRdb omits it. This CDR3 has 16 residues. Germline trimming cut 3 bases from V and 2 bases from J; bases unmatched to any gene: 10. Germline V lookup: CDR1 GEAIGNYY, CDR2 EKD. CDR3 coding DNA: TGTGCCTGTGACTCCGTACTGGGGGGGGGAACCGATAAACTCATCTTT. Translation: CACDSVLGGGTDKLIF.

As for this clone: Only one base separates this from a far larger clonotype, so it likely reflects a read error. The sample has other DNA sequences that encode this CDR3 too. The gene calls are TRDV1 and TRDJ1, with 7 bases fitting TRDD3. Here the J gene was assigned by germline matching of the DNA, as TCRdb has none. The V and J ends lost 3 bases and 0 bases, in that order; junction bases with no gene match: 31. CDR3 size: 24 residues. CDR1 and CDR2 (germline): TSWWSYY, QGS. The CDR3 DNA reads as TGTGCTCTTGGGGACCTACCGCCGAGGTTCCTGCGTTCTGGGGGCTGCCGGTACACCGATAAACTCATCTTT. This gives the protein CALGDLPPRFLRSGGCRYTDKLIF.

This clone was observed at least ten times. The chain uses TRDV1 and TRDJ1; maybe TRDD3 (6 bases). No J segment appears in TCRdb, so it was assigned here by matching the sequence to germline. This CDR3 region has 15 residues. V lost 2 bases, J lost 3 bases, and 13 bases lay in between. Germline V gene data show CDR1 as TSWWSYY and CDR2 as QGS. CDR3: CALGEMGGMSDKLIF. CDR3 DNA sequence: TGTGCTCTTGGGGAAATGGGGGGAATGTCCGATAAACTCATCTTT.